This T cell receptor (beta chain) was observed in a study of cytomegalovirus exposure and HLA in healthy donors. This clone was seen more than once but under ten times. The V gene's germline CDR1 is MDHEN and CDR2 SYDVKM. Trimming shortened V by 2 bases and J by 2 bases, and 7 bases separated the two germline ends. CDR3 length: 13 residues. PCR employed 60 Vbeta and 13 Jbeta primers. Sequencing was performed with immunoSEQ multiplex PCR; in TCRdb, only in-frame clones are kept and a portion is missing. This table holds 200,000 to 250,000 clones, about 80% found once. The sequenced sample consisted of PBMCs. The chain uses TRBV28 and TRBJ2-7; D is unresolved. This clonotype was obtained from a man between 18 and 35 years old in good health and CMV-seronegative. The DNA for the CDR3 is TGTGCCAGCAGTTTAACTATCCCCTACGAGCAGTACTTC. As protein: CASSLTIPYEQYF.